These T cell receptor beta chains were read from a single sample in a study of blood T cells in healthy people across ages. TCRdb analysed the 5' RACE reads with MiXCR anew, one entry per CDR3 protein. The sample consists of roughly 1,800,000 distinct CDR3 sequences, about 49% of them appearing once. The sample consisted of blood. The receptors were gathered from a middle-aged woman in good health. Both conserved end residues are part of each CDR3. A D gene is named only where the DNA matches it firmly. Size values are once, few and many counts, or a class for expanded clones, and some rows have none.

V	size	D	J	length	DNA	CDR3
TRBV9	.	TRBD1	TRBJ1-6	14	TGTGCCAGCAGCGGGGGACAGACTAATTCACCCCTCCACTTT	CASSGGQTNSPLHF
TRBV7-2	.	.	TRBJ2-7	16	TGTACCAGCAGCCCAGCGCAGGGGAGTCATCGAGGCGAGCAGTACTTC	CTSSPAQGSHRGEQYF
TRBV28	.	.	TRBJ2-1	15	TGTGCCAGCAGTTTAACGACAGAAGGTTTCCATGAGCAGTTCTTC	CASSLTTEGFHEQFF
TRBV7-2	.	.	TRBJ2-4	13	TGTGCCAGCAGCCTAGCCCCCAGGGTGGGTCAGTACTTC	CASSLAPRVGQYF
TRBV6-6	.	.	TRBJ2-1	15	TGTGCCAGCAGTTACTCCGGGGAAGGCTACAATGAGCAGTTCTTC	CASSYSGEGYNEQFF
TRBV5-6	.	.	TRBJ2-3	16	TGTGCCAGCAGCTTGAGTACCGGGGCTAGCACAGATACGCAGTATTTT	CASSLSTGASTDTQYF
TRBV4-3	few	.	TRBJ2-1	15	TGCGCCAGCAGCCAAGATGGGATTTTCTACAATGAGCAGTTCTTC	CASSQDGIFYNEQFF
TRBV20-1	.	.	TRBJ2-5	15	TGCGGTGCTTTTAAGGAAGCAGGGGTTCAAGAGACCCAGTACTTC	CGAFKEAGVQETQYF
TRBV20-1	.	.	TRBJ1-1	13	TGCAGTGCTAGTGTTGGGCTAAACACTGAAGCTTTCTTT	CSASVGLNTEAFF
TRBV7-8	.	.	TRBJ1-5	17	TGTGCCAGCAGCTTACTCAGGACGGCAGCTAGCAATCAGCCCCAGCATTTT	CASSLLRTAASNQPQHF
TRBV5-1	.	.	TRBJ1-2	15	TGCGCCAGCAGCCAACGTGACGGTGATGGGGATGGCTACACCTTC	CASSQRDGDGDGYTF
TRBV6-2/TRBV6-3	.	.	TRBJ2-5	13	TGTGCCAGCAGACGCCGGGATCCGGGGACCCAGTACTTC	CASRRRDPGTQYF
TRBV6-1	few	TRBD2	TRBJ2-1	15	TGTGCCAGCAGTGCTCGGACTAGCGGGGTGGATGAGCAGTTCTTC	CASSARTSGVDEQFF
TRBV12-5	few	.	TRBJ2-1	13	TGTGCTAGTGGTTTGGGGGGGGCATATGAGCAGTTCTTC	CASGLGGAYEQFF
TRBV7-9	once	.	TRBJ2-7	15	TGTGCCAGCAGCCCCCGGTGGAGGGATCCCCACGAGCAGTACTTC	CASSPRWRDPHEQYF
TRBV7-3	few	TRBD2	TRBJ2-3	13	TGTGCCAGCAGCTCGCGGGAGGGAGATACGCAGTATTTT	CASSSREGDTQYF
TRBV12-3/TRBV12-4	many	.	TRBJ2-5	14	TGTGCCAGCAGCTCCCTAGGAACACAAGAGACCCAGTACTTC	CASSSLGTQETQYF
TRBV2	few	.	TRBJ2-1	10	TGTGCCAGCAGTGATCAGCTTACGTTCTTC	CASSDQLTFF
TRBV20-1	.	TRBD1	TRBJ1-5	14	TGCAGTGCCGATACAGGGGGAGGCAATCAGCCCCAGCATTTT	CSADTGGGNQPQHF
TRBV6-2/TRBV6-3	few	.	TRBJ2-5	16	TGTGCCAGCAGTCGTCGTTTACGGCAGTCTCAAGAGACCCAGTACTTC	CASSRRLRQSQETQYF
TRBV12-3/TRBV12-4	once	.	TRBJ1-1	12	TGTGCCAGCAGATATGACATCTCTGAAGCTTTCTTT	CASRYDISEAFF
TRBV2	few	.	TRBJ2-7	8	TGTGCCAACTCCGAGCAGTACTTC	CANSEQYF
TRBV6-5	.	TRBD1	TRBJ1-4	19	TGTGCCAGCAGTTACTCGCCACGAGCAGGGACAGAACCGAATGAAAAACTGTTTTTT	CASSYSPRAGTEPNEKLFF
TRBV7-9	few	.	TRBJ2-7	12	TGTGCCAGCAGCTTCCAGGCCTACGAGCAGTACTTC	CASSFQAYEQYF
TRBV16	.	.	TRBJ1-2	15	TGTGCCAGCAGCCAATCCACATCGGGGTACTATGGCTACACCTTC	CASSQSTSGYYGYTF
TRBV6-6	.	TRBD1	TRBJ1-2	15	TGTGCCAGCAGTTACGGACAGGGGGCTTTCTATGGCTACACCTTC	CASSYGQGAFYGYTF